This T cell receptor (beta chain) was captured in a study of blood T cell repertoires in COVID-19. Study-level information: The samples span acute and convalescent COVID-19 from the United States, Italy and Spain. In each case, the material was cDNA or gDNA derived from T cells, B-cell-depleted T cells, or PBMCs.

This clone was recorded only once. How the authors handled the data: Reference gene primer amplification in the assay estimated nucleated cell counts. The table came from immunoSEQ multiplex PCR; TCRdb's copy has only in-frame clones and leaves some out. Clone size and V and J calls were adopted from that table, with D and trimming inferred from the DNA. The sample has 200,000 to 300,000 clones; around 87% are singletons. Source material: peripheral blood. This TCR came from a woman in her 40s who had recovered from COVID-19.

The CDR3 DNA follows: TGCGCCAGCAGCCGAGACAGGAACACTGAAGCTTTCTTT. Its translation: CASSRDRNTEAFF. V gene TRBV10-2 combines with J gene TRBJ1-1, with D perhaps matching TRBD1 (5 bases). CDR3 length equals 13 residues. Germline V gene sequence: CDR1 WSHSY, CDR2 SAAADI. With 6 bases removed from V and 1 base from J, the gap between germline ends came to 9 bases.